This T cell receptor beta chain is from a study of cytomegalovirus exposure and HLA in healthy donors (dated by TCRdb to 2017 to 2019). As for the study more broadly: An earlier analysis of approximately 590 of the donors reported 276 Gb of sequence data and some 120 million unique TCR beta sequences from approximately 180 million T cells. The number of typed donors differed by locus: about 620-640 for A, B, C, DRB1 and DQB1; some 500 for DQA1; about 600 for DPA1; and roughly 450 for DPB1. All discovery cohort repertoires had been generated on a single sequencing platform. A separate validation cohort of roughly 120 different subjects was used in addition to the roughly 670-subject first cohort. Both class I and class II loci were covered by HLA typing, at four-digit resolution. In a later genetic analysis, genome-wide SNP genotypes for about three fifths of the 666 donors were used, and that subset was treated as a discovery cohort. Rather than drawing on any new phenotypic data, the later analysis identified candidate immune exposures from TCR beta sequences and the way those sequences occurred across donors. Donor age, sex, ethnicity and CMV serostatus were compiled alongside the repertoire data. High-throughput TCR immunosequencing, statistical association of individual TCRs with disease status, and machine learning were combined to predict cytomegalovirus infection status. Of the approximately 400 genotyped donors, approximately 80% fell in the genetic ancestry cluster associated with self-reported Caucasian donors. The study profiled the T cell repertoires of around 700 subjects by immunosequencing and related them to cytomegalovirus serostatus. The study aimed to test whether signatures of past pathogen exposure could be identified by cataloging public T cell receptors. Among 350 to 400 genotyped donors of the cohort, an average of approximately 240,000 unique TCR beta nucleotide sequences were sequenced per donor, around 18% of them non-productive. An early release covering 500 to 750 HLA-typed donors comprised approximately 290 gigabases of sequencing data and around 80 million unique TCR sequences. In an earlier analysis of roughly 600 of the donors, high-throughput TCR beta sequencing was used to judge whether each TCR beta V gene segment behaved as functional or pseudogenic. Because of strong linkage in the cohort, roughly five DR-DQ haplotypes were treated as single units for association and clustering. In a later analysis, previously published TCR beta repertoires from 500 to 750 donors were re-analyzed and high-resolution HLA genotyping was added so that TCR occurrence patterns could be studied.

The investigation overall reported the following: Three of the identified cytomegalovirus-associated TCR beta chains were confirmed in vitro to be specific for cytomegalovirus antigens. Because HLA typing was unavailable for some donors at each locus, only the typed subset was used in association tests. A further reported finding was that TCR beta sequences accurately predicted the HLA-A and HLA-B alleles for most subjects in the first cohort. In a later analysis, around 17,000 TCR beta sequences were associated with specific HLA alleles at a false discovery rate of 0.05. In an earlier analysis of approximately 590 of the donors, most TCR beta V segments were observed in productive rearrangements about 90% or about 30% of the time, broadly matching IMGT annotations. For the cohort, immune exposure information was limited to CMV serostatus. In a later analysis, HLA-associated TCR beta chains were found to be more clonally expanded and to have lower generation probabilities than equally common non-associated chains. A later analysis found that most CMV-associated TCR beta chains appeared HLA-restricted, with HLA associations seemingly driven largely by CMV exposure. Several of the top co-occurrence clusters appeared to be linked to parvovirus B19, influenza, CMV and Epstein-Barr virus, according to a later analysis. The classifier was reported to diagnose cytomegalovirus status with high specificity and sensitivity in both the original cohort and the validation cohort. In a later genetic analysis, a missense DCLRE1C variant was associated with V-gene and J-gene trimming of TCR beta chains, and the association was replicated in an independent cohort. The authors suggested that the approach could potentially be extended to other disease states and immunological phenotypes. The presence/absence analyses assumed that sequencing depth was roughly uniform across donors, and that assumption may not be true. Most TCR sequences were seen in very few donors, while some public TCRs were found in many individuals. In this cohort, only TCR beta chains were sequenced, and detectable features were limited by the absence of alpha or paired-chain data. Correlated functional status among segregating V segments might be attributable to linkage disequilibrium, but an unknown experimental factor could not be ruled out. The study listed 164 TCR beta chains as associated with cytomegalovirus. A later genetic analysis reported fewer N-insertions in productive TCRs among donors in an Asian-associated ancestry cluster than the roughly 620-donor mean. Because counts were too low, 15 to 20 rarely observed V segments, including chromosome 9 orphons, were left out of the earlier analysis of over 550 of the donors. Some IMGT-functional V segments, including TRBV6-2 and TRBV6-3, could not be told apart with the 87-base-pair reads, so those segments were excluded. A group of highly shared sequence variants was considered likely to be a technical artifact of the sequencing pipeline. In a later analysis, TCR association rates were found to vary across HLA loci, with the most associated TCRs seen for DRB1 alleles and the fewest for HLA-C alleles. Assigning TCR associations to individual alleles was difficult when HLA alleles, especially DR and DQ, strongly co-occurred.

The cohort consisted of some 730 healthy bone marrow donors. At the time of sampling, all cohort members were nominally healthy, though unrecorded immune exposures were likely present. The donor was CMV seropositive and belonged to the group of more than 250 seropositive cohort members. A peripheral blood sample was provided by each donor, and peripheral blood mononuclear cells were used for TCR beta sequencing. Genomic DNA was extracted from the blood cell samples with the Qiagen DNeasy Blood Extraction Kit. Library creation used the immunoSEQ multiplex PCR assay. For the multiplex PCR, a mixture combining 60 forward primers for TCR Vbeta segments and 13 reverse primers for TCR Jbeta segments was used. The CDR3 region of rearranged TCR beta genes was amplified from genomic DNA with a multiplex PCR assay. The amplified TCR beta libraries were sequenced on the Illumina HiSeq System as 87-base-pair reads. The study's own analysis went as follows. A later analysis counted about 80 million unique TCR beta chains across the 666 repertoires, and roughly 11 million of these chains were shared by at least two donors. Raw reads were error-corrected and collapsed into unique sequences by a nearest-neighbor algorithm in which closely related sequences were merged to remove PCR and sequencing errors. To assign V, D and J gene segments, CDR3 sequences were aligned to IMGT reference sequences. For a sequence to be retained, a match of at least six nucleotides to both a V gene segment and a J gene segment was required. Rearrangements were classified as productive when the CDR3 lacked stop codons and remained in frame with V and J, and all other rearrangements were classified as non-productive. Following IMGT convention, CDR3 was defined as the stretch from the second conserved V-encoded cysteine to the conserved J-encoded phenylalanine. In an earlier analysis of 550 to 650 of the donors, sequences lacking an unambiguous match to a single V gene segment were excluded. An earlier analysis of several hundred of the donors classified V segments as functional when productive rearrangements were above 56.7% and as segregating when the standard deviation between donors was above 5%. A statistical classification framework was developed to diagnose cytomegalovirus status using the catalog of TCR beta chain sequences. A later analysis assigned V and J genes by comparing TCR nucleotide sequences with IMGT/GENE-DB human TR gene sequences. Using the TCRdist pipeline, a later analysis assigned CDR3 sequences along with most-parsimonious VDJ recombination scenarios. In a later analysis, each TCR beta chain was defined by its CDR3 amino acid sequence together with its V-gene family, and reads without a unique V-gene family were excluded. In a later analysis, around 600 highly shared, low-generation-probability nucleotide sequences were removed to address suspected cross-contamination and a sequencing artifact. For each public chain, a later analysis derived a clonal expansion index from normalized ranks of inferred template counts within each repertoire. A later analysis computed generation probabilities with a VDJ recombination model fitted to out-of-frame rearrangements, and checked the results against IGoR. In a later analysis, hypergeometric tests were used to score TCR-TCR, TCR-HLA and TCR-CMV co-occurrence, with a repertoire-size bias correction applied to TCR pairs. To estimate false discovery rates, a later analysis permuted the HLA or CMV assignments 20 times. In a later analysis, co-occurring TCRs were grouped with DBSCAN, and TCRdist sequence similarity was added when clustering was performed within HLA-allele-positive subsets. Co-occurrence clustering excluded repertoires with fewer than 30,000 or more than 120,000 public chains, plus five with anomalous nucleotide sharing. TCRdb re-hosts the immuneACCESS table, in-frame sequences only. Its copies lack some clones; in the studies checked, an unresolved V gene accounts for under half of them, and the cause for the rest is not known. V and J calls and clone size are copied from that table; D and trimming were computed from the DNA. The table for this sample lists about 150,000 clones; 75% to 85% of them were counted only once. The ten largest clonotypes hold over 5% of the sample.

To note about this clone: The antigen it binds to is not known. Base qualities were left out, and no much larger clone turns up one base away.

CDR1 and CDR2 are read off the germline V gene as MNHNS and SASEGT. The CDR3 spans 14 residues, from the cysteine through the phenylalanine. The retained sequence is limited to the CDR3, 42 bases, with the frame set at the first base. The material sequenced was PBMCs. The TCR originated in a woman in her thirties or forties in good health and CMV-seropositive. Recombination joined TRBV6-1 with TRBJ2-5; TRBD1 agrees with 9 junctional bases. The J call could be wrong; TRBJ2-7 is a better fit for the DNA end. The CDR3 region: CASRSRDRVYEQYF. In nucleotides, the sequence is TGTGCCAGCAGGTCCCGGGACAGGGTTTACGAGCAGTACTTC.